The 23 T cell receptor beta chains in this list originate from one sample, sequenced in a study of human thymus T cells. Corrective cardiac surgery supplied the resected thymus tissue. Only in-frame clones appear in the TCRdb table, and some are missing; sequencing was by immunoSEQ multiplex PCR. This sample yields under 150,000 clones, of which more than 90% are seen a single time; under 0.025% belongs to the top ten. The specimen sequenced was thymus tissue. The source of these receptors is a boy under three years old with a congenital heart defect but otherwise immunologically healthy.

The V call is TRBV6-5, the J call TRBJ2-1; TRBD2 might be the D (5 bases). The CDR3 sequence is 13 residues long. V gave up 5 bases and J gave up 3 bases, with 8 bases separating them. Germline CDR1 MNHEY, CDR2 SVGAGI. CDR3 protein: CASSRGLYNEQFF. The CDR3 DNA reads TGTGCCAGCAGTCGAGGGCTCTACAATGAGCAGTTCTTC.

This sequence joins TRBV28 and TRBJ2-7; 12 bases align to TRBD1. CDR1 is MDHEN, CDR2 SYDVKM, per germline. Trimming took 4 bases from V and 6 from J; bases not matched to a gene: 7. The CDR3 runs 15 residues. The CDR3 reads CASSSPGQGAGEQYF. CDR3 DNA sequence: TGTGCCAGCAGTTCACCGGGACAGGGGGCTGGCGAGCAGTACTTC.

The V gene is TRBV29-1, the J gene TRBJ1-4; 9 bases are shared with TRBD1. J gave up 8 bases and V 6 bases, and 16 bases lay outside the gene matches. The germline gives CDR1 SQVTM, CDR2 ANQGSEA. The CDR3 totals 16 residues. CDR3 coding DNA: TGCAGCGTCCCTGAGGGGCCACAGGGGGCGGGGGAAAAACTGTTTTTT. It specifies CSVPEGPQGAGEKLFF.

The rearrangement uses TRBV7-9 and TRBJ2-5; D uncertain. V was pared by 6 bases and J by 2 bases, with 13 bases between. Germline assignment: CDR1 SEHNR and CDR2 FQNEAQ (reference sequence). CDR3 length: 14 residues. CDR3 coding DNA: TGTGCCAGCAGGGGGTTGAGGATACAAGAGACCCAGTACTTC. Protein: CASRGLRIQETQYF.

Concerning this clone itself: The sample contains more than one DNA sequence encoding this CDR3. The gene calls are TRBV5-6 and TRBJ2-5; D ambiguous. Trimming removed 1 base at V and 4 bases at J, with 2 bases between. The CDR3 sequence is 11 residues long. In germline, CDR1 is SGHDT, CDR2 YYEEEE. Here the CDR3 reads CASSLLETQYF. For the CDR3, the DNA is TGTGCCAGCAGCTTGTTAGAGACCCAGTACTTC. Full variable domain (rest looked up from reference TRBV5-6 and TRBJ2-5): DAGVTQSPTHLIKTRGQQVTLRCSPKSGHDTVSWYQQALGQGPQFIFQYYEEEERQRGNFPDRFSGHQFPNYSSELNVNALLLGDSALYLCASSLLETQYFGPGTRLLVL.

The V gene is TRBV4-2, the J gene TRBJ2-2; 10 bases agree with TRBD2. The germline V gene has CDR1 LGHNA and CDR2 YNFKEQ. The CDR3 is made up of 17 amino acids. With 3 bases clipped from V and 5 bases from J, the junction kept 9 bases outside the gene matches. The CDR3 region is CASSQDGLADSTGELFF. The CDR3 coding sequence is TGTGCCAGCAGCCAGGATGGACTAGCGGACTCTACCGGGGAGCTGTTTTTT.

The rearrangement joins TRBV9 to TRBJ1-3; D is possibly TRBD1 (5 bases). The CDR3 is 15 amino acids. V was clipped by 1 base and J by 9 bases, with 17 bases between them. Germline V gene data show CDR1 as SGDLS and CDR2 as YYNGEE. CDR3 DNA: TGTGCCAGCAGCGTACATCAGGGCTACCAGGTCACCATATATTTT. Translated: CASSVHQGYQVTIYF. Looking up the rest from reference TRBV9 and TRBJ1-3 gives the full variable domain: DSGVTQTPKHLITATGQRVTLRCSPRSGDLSVYWYQQSLDQGLQFLIQYYNGEERAKGNILERFSAQQFPDLHSELNLSSLELGDSALYFCASSVHQGYQVTIYFGEGSWLTVV.

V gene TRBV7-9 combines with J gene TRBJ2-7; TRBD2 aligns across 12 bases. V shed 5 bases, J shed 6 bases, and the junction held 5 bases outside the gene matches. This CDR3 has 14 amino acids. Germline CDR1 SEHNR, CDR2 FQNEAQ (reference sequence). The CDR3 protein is CASSPSGGACEQYF. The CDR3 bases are TGTGCCAGCAGCCCTAGCGGGGGGGCCTGCGAGCAGTACTTC.

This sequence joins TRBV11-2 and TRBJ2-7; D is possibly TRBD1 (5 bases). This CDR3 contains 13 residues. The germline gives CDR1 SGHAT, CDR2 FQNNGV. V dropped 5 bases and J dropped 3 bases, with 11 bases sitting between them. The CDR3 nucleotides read TGTGCCAGCAGCCAGGTCAGGGACTACGAGCAGTACTTC. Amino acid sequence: CASSQVRDYEQYF.

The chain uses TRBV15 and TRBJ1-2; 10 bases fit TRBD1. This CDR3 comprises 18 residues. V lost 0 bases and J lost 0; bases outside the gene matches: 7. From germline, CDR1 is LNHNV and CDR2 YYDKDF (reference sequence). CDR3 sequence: CATSRDDRGPYPNYGYTF. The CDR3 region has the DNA TGTGCCACCAGCAGAGACGACAGGGGGCCATACCCTAACTATGGCTACACCTTC.

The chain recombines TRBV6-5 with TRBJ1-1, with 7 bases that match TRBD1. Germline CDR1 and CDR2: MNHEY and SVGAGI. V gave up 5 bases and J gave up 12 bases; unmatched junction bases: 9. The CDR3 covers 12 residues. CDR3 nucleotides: TGTGCCAGCAGTAACTTACAGGGGATATCTTTCTTT. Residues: CASSNLQGISFF.

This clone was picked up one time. The CDR3 here is CASSLSPAGGDTQYF. CDR3 sequence (DNA): TGTGCCAGCAGCTTATCCCCAGCGGGGGGGGATACGCAGTATTTT. V gene TRBV5-5 combines with J gene TRBJ2-3, with 10 bases lining up with TRBD2. J was trimmed by 6 bases and V by 2 bases; bases with no gene match: 6. The CDR3 sequence is 15 residues long. Germline V lookup: CDR1 SGHKS, CDR2 YYEKEE (reference sequence).

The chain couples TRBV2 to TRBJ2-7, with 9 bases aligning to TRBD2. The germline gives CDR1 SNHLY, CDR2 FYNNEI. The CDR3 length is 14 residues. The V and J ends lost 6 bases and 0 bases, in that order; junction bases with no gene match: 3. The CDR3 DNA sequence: TGTGCCAGCAGCCGGACTAGCGACTCCTACGAGCAGTACTTC. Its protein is CASSRTSDSYEQYF.

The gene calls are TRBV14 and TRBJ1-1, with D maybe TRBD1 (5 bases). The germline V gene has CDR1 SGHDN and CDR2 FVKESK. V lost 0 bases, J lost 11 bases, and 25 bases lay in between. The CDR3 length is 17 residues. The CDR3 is CASSQDQIEQVRGDAFF. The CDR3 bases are TGTGCCAGCAGCCAAGATCAGATCGAACAGGTGAGAGGTGATGCTTTCTTT. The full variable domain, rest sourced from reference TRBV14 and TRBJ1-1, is EAGVTQFPSHSVIEKGQTVTLRCDPISGHDNLYWYRRVMGKEIKFLLHFVKESKQDESGMPNNRFLAERTGGTYSTLKVQPAELEDSGVYFCASSQDQIEQVRGDAFFGQGTRLTVV.

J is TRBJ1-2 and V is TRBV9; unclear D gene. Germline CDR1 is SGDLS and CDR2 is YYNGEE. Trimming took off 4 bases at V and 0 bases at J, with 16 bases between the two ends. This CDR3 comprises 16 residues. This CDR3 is CASSSSRTVTNYGYTF. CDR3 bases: TGTGCCAGCAGCTCCAGTAGGACGGTTACTAACTATGGCTACACCTTC.

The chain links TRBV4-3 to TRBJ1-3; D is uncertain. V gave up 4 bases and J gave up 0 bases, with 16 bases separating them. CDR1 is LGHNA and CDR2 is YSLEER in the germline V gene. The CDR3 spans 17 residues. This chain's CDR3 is CASSPRFRLLSGNTIYF. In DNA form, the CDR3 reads TGCGCCAGCAGCCCAAGGTTTCGACTTCTCTCTGGAAACACCATATATTTT.

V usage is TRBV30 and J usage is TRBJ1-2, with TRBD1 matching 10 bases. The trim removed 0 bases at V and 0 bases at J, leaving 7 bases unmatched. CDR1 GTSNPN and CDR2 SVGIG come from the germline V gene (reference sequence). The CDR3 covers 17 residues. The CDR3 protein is CAWSVHWDRGANYGYTF. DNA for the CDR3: TGTGCCTGGAGTGTCCATTGGGACAGGGGAGCTAACTATGGCTACACCTTC.

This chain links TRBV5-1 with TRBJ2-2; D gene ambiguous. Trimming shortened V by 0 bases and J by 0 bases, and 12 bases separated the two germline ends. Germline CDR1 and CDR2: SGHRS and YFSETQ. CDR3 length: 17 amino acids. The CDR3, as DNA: TGCGCCAGCAGCTTGGGTGGCCGACCCTCGAACACCGGGGAGCTGTTTTTT. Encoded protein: CASSLGGRPSNTGELFF.

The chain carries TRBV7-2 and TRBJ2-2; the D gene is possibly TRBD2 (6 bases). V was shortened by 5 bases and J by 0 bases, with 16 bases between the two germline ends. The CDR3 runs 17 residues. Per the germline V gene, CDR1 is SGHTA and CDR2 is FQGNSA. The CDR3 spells CASSQLWTTTNTGELFF. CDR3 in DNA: TGTGCCAGCAGCCAACTATGGACTACCACGAACACCGGGGAGCTGTTTTTT.

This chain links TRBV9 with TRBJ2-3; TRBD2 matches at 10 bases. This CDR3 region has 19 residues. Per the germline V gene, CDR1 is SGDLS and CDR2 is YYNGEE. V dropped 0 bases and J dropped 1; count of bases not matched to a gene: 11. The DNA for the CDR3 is TGTGCCAGCAGCGTAGCCCCCCGTATAGCGGGGGGAGGCACAGATACGCAGTATTTT. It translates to CASSVAPRIAGGGTDTQYF.

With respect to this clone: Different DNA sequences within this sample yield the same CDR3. DNA for the CDR3: TGTGCCTGGAGTTACTATGGCTACACCTTC. Encoded protein: CAWSYYGYTF. The rearrangement links TRBV30 to TRBJ1-2; D gene uncertain. V was cut by 2 bases and J by 3 bases, with 1 base left in between. Germline V gene lookup returns CDR1 GTSNPN and CDR2 SVGIG (reference sequence). The CDR3 runs to 10 residues. Together with reference TRBV30 and TRBJ1-2, the CDR3 gives the full variable domain: SQTIHQWPATLVQPVGSPLSLECTVEGTSNPNLYWYRQAAGRGLQLLFYSVGIGQISSEVPQNLSASRPQDRQFILSSKKLLLSDSGFYLCAWSYYGYTFGSGTRLTVV.

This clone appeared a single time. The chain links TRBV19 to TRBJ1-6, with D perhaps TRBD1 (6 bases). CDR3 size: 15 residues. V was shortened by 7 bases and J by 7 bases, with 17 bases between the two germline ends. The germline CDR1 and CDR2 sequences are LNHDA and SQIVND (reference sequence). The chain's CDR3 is CASKGDPGRNSPLHF. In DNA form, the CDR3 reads TGTGCCAGTAAGGGGGACCCTGGCCGCAATTCACCCCTCCACTTT.

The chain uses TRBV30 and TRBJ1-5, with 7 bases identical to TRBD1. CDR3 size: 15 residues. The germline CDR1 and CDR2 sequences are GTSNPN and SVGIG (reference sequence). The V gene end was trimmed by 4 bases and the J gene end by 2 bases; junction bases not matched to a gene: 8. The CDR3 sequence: CAWMRQGLGNQPQHF. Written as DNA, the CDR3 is TGTGCCTGGATGAGACAGGGACTCGGCAATCAGCCCCAGCATTTT. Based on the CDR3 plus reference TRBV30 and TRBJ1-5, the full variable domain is SQTIHQWPATLVQPVGSPLSLECTVEGTSNPNLYWYRQAAGRGLQLLFYSVGIGQISSEVPQNLSASRPQDRQFILSSKKLLLSDSGFYLCAWMRQGLGNQPQHFGDGTRLSIL.